Following are 8 T cell receptor beta chains from one sample sequenced in a study of blood T cell repertoires in COVID-19. The assay was immunoSEQ multiplex PCR, and TCRdb's table has in-frame clones only and misses some. The table includes roughly 300,000 clones, 75% to 90% detected once. Sequencing input: PBMCs or T cells enriched from blood (not recorded which). The receptors shown here come from a woman aged 45-65 years who had recovered from COVID-19.

The rearrangement uses TRBV5-1 and TRBJ1-6; D is ambiguous. The CDR3 is made up of 15 amino acids. The ends were cut back, 0 bases at V and 7 bases at J, with 11 bases in the middle. The germline gives CDR1 SGHRS, CDR2 YFSETQ. CDR3 in amino acids: CASSLELVENSPLHF. The CDR3 DNA reads as TGCGCCAGCAGCTTGGAGTTAGTAGAGAATTCACCCCTCCACTTT.

The rearrangement joins TRBV2 to TRBJ1-1; D is unclear. V lost 2 bases, J lost 4 bases, and 11 bases lay in between. The CDR3 runs to 14 residues. Germline V lookup: CDR1 SNHLY, CDR2 FYNNEI. The DNA for the CDR3 is TGTGCCAGCAGTGAAAATCAACTTGGCACTGAAGCTTTCTTT. As protein: CASSENQLGTEAFF.

The V gene is TRBV2, the J gene TRBJ2-5, with D perhaps matching TRBD1 (5 bases). CDR3 length equals 13 residues. Trimming cost V 8 bases and J 9 bases, with 19 bases left between them. The germline CDR1 and CDR2 sequences are SNHLY and FYNNEI. In nucleotides, the CDR3 is TGTGCCAGCGGACATGGGGCCCTCGCCCCCCAGTACTTC. This gives the protein CASGHGALAPQYF. Filled out from reference TRBV2 and TRBJ2-5, the complete variable domain reads EPEVTQTPSHQVTQMGQEVILRCVPISNHLYFYWYRQILGQKVEFLVSFYNNEISEKSEIFDDQFSVERPDGSNFTLKIRSTKLEDSAMYFCASGHGALAPQYFGPGTRLLVL.

The chain employs TRBV6-5 and TRBJ2-2; no clear D. Germline-derived CDR1 and CDR2 are MNHEY and SVGAGI. This CDR3 is 13 amino acids long. The V end was cut by 7 bases, the J end by 3 bases, with 9 bases between. The CDR3 sequence: CASMEYYTGELFF. In DNA, the CDR3 is TGTGCCAGCATGGAGTATTACACCGGGGAGCTGTTTTTT.

The rearrangement joins TRBV9 to TRBJ2-7; D possibly corresponds to TRBD1 (6 bases). The V gene lost 3 bases and the J gene lost 6 bases, with 16 bases spanning the gap. Germline values: CDR1 SGDLS, CDR2 YYNGEE. This CDR3 comprises 14 residues. Written as DNA, the CDR3 is TGTGCCAGCAGCGGTTCCGGGACATTCGGCGAGCAGTACTTC. This codes for CASSGSGTFGEQYF.

The table lists this clone with a count of one. The chain joins TRBV2 to TRBJ1-5, with TRBD1 matching over 7 bases. V was clipped by 6 bases and J by 4 bases; unmatched bases: 9. Germline-derived CDR1 and CDR2 are SNHLY and FYNNEI. This CDR3 has 15 residues. The CDR3 DNA reads TGTGCCAGCAGGAGAGACAGGGCTTTTAATCAGCCCCAGCATTTT. Translation gives CASRRDRAFNQPQHF.

This rearrangement joins TRBV5-4 to TRBJ2-5; 8 positions match TRBD1. The CDR3 sequence is 13 residues long. Germline V gene sequence: CDR1 SGHNT, CDR2 YYREEE (reference sequence). Trimming at V came to 4 bases and at J to 5 bases, leaving 4 bases not matched to a gene. CDR3 nucleotides: TGTGCCAGCAGCCTAGACAGGGGCGAGACCCAGTACTTC. Its protein is CASSLDRGETQYF.

The rearrangement uses TRBV19 and TRBJ1-2; a weak D match, TRBD1 (6 bases). Germline lookup yields CDR1 LNHDA and CDR2 SQIVND (reference sequence). V was pared by 6 bases and J by 6 bases, with 14 bases between. The CDR3 consists of 13 residues. CDR3 DNA: TGTGCCAGTAGCCCCGGCACAGGGAATGGCTACACCTTC. As protein: CASSPGTGNGYTF. Complete variable domain (other parts from reference TRBV19 and TRBJ1-2): DGGITQSPKYLFRKEGQNVTLSCEQNLNHDAMYWYRQDPGQGLRLIYYSQIVNDFQKGDIAEGYSVSREKKESFPLTVTSAQKNPTAFYLCASSPGTGNGYTFGSGTRLTVV.